This note documents a single T cell receptor (beta chain) sequence. As yet, its antigen is unknown. Template switching added a universal primer binding site, and final cDNA carried unique molecular identifiers. TCRdb re-called the 5' RACE reads through MiXCR, storing one row per CDR3 protein. The sample lists 1.5 million or so distinct CDR3 sequences, more than 30% seen once, with around 0.25% in the top ten. These data come from a study of identical twins. Points from the study as a whole: Insertions were fewer in abundant cord blood beta clonotypes, whereas memory repertoires showed none of this pattern. One should note that invariant MAIT and iNKT cells could partly confound zero-insertion analyses. Recombination models fit unrelated individuals' TCR alpha sharing but underestimated twins'.

From germline, CDR1 is LGHDT and CDR2 YNNKEL (reference sequence). V shed 3 bases and J shed 2 bases, with 14 bases lying between them. The CDR3 runs to 15 residues. This TCR derives from a newborn girl in good health. V usage is TRBV3-1 and J usage is TRBJ2-7; D call uncertain. Material: cord blood. CDR3: CASSQGPSDPYEQYF. CDR3 nucleotide sequence: TGTGCCAGCAGCCAGGGTCCCTCAGACCCCTACGAGCAGTACTTC.